Here is one TCR beta chain with its context. Original data processing: Amplification with reference gene primers provided the estimates of nucleated cell counts. Some clones are missing from TCRdb's copy, which holds only in-frame ones; the method was immunoSEQ multiplex PCR. V and J calls and clone size are copied from that table; D and trimming were computed from the DNA. The sample lists roughly 200,000 clones, 88% occurring once. The sample belongs to a study of blood T cell repertoires in COVID-19. Study overall: Specimens from acute and convalescent COVID-19 originated in the United States, Italy and Spain. T cells, B-cell-depleted T cells, or PBMCs provided the cDNA or gDNA that served as material.

Source material: peripheral blood. This TCR derives from a man between 18 and 29 years old with active or convalescent COVID-19.

The CDR3 loop reads CASLRGSTDTQYF. The CDR3 nucleotides read TGCGCCAGCCTACGCGGTAGTACAGATACGCAGTATTTT. The chain couples TRBV4-1 to TRBJ2-3; D gene ambiguous. The length of the CDR3 is 13 residues. Trimming removed 8 bases at V and 3 bases at J, with 12 bases between. The V gene's germline CDR1 is MGHRA and CDR2 YSYEKL.